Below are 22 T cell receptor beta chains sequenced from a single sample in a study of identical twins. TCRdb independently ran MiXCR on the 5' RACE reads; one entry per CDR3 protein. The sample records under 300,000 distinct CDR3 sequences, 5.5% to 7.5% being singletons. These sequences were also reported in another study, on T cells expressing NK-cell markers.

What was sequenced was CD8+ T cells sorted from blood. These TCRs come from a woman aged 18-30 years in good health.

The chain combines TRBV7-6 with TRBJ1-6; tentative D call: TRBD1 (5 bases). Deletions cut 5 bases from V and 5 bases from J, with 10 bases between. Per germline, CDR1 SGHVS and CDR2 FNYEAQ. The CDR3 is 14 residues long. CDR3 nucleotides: TGTGCCAGCAGCCCGGGACCTAATAATTCACCCCTCCACTTT. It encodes CASSPGPNNSPLHF.

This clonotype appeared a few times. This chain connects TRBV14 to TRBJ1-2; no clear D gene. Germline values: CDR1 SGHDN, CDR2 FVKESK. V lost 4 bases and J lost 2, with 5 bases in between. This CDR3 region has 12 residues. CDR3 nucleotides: TGTGCCAGCAGCCTACGGAACTATGGCTACACCTTC. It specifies CASSLRNYGYTF.

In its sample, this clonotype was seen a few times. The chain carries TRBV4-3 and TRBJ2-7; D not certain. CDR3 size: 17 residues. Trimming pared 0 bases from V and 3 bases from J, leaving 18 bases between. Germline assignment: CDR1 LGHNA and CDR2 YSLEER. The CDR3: CASSQEFIMGTHYEQYF. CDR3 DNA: TGCGCCAGCAGCCAAGAGTTTATCATGGGCACCCACTACGAGCAGTACTTC.

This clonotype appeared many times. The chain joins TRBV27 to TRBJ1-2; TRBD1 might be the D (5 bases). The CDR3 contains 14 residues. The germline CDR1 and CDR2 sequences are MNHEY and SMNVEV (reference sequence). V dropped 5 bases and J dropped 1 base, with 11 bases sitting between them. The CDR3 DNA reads TGTGCCAGCAGTACTCGGGACGGTAACTATGGCTACACCTTC. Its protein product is CASSTRDGNYGYTF.

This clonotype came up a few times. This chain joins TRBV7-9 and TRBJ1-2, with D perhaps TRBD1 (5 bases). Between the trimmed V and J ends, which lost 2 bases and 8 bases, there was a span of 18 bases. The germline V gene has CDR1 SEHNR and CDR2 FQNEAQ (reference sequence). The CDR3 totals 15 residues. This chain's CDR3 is CASSLLSGDGRGYTF. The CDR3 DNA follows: TGTGCCAGCAGCTTATTGTCGGGGGATGGACGCGGCTACACCTTC.

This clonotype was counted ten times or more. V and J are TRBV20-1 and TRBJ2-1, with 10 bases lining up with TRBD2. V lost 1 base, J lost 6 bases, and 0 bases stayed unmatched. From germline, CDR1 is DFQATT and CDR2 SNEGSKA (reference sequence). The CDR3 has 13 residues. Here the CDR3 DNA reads TGCAGTGCTAGAGGACTAGCGGGCAATGAGCAGTTCTTC. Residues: CSARGLAGNEQFF.

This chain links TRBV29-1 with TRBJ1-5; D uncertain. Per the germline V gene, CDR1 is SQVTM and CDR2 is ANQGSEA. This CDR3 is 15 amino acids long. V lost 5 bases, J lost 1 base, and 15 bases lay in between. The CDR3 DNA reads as TGCAGCGTTATAGCCGGGTCAGCGAGCAATCAGCCCCAGCATTTT. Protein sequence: CSVIAGSASNQPQHF.

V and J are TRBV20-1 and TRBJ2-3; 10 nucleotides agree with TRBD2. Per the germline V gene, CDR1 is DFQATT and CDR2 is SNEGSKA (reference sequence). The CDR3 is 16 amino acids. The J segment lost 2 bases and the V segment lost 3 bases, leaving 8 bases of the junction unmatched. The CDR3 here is CSASPGLAGATDTQYF. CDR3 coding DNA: TGCAGTGCTAGCCCGGGGCTAGCGGGGGCCACAGATACGCAGTATTTT.

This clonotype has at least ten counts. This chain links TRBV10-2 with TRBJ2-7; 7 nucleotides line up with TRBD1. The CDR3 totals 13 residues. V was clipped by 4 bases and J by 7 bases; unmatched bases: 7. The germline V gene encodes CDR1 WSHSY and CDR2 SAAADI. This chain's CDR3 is CASSVLTGREQYF. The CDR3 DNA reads TGCGCCAGCAGTGTGTTGACAGGGCGGGAGCAGTACTTC.

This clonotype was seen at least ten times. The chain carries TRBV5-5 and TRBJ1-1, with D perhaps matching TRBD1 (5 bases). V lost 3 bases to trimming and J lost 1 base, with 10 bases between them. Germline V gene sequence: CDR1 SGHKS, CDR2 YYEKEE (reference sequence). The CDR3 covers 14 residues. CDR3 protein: CASSWGMENTEAFF. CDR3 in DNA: TGTGCCAGCAGCTGGGGGATGGAGAACACTGAAGCTTTCTTT.

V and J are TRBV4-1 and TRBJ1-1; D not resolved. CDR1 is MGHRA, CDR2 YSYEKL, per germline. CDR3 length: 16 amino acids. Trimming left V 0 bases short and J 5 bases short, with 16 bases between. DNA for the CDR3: TGCGCCAGCAGCCAAGACCCATCCGTTGACTTTACTGAAGCTTTCTTT. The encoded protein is CASSQDPSVDFTEAFF.

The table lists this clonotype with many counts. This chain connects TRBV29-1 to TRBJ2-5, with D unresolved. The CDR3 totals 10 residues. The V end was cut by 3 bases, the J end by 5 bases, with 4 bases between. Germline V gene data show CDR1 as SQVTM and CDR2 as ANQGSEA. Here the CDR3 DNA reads TGCAGCGTTGAGGGGGAGACCCAGTACTTC. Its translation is CSVEGETQYF.

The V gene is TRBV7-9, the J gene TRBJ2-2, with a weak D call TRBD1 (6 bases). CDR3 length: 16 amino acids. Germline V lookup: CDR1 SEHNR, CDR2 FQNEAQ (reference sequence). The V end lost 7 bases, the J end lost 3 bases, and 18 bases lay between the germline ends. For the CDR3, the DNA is TGTGCCAGCACCCCCAAACAGGGTCGAGACACCGGGGAGCTGTTTTTT. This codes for CASTPKQGRDTGELFF. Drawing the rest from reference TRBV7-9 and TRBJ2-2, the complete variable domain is DTGVSQNPRHKITKRGQNVTFRCDPISEHNRLYWYRQTLGQGPEFLTYFQNEAQLEKSRLLSDRFSAERPKGSFSTLEIQRTEQGDSAMYLCASTPKQGRDTGELFFGEGSRLTVL.

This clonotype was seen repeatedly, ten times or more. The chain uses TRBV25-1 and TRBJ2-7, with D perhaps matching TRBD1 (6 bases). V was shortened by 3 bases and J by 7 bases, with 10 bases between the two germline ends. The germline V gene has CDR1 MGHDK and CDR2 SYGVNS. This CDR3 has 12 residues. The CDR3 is CASSEYRAEQYF. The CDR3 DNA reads TGTGCCAGCAGTGAGTACAGGGCTGAGCAGTACTTC.

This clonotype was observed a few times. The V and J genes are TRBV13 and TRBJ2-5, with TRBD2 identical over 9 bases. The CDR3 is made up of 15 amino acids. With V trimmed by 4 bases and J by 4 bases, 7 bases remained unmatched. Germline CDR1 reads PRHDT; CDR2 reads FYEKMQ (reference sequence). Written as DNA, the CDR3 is TGTGCCAGCAGCTCTGGACTAGCGTTGAGAGAGACCCAGTACTTC. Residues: CASSSGLALRETQYF.

CDR3 amino acids: CASSDSGSNSPLHF. In DNA, the CDR3 is TGTGCCAGCAGTGATTCTGGGAGTAATTCACCCCTCCACTTT. The chain is built from TRBV2 and TRBJ1-6; no clear D. Germline V gene lookup returns CDR1 SNHLY and CDR2 FYNNEI. This CDR3 region has 14 residues. V shed 3 bases and J shed 6 bases, with 9 bases lying between them.

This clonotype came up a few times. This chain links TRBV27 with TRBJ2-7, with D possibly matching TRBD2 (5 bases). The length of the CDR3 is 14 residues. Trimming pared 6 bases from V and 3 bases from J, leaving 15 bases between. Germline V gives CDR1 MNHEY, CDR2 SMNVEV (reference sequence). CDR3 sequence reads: CASSHRGLFYEQYF. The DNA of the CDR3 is TGTGCCAGCAGCCACCGGGGTCTATTCTACGAGCAGTACTTC.

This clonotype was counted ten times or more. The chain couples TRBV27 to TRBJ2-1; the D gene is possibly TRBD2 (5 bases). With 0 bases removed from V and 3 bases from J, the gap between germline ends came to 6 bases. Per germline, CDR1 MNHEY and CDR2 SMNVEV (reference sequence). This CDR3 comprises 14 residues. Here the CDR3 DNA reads TGTGCCAGCAGTTTATCCGGGGACTACAATGAGCAGTTCTTC. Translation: CASSLSGDYNEQFF.

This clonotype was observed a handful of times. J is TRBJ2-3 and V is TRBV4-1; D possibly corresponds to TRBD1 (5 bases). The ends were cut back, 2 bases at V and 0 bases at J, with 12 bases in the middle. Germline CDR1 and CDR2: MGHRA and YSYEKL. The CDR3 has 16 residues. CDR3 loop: CASSQSTAGSTDTQYF. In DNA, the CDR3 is TGCGCCAGCAGCCAAAGTACGGCAGGGAGCACAGATACGCAGTATTTT.

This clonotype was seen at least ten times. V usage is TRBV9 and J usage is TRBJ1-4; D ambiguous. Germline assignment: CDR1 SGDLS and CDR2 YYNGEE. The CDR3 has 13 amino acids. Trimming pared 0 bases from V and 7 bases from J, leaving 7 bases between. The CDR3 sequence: CASSVGKGEKLFF. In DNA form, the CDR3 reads TGTGCCAGCAGCGTAGGGAAGGGTGAAAAACTGTTTTTT. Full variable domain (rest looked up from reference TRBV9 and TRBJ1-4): DSGVTQTPKHLITATGQRVTLRCSPRSGDLSVYWYQQSLDQGLQFLIQYYNGEERAKGNILERFSAQQFPDLHSELNLSSLELGDSALYFCASSVGKGEKLFFGSGTQLSVL.

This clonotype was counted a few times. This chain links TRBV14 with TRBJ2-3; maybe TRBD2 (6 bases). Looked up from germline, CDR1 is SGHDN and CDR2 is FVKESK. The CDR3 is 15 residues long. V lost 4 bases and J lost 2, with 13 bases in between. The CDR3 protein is CASSLVGGLTDTQYF. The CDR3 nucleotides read TGTGCCAGCAGCCTTGTGGGAGGTCTCACAGATACGCAGTATTTT.

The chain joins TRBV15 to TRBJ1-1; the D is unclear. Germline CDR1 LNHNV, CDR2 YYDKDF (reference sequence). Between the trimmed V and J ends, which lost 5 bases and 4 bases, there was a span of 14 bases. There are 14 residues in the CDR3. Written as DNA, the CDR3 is TGTGCCACCAGCCCACGTGGGAGTGGCACTGAAGCTTTCTTT. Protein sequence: CATSPRGSGTEAFF. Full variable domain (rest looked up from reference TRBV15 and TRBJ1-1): DAMVIQNPRYQVTQFGKPVTLSCSQTLNHNVMYWYQQKSSQAPKLLFHYYDKDFNNEADTPDNFQSRRPNTSFCFLDIRSPGLGDTAMYLCATSPRGSGTEAFFGQGTRLTVV.